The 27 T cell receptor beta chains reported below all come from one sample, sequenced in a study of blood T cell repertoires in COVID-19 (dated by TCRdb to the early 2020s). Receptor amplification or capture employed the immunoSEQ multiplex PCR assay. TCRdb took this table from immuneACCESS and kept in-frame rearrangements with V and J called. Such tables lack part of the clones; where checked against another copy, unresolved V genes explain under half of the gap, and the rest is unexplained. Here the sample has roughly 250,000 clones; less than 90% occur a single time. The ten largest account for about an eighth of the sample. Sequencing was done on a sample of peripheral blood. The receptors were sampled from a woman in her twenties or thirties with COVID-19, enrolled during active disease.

CDR3 nucleotides: TGTGCCAGCAGTTTCCAGAGGCTCTCACCCCTCCACTTT. It codes for CASSFQRLSPLHF. V gene TRBV28 combines with J gene TRBJ1-6; D not resolved. Germline CDR1 and CDR2: MDHEN and SYDVKM. The V end was cut by 3 bases, the J end by 10 bases, with 10 bases between. This CDR3 region has 13 residues.

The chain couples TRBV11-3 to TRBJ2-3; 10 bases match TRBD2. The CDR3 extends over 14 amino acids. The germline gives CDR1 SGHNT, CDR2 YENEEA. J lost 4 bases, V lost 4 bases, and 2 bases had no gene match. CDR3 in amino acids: CASSSGTSADTQYF. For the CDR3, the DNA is TGTGCCAGCAGCTCCGGGACTAGCGCAGATACGCAGTATTTT.

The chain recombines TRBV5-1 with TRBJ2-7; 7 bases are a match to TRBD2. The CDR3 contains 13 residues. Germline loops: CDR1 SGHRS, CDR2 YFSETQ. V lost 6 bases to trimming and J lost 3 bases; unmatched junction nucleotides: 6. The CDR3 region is CASTSGGGYEQYF. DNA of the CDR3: TGCGCCAGCACCTCTGGGGGGGGCTACGAGCAGTACTTC.

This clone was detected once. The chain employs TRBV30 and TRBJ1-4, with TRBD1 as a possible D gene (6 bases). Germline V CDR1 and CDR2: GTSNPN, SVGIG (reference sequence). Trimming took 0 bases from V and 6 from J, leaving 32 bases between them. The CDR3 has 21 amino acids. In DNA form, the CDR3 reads TGTGCCTGGAGTGTATATCCCGGGACATCTTATTTCGCGCAACTGGATGAAAAACTGTTTTTT. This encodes CAWSVYPGTSYFAQLDEKLFF.

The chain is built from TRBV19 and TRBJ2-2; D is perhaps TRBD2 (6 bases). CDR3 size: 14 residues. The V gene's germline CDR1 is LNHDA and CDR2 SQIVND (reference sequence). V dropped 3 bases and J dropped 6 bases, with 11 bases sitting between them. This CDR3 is CASSMAGSAGELFF. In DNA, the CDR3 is TGTGCCAGTAGTATGGCGGGGTCGGCCGGGGAGCTGTTTTTT.

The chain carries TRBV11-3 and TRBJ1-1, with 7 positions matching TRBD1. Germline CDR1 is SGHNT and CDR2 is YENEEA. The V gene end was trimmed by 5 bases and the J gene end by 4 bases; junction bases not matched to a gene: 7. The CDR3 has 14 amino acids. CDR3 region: CASSPDRNPTEAFF. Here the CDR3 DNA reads TGTGCCAGCAGCCCGGACAGGAACCCCACTGAAGCTTTCTTT.

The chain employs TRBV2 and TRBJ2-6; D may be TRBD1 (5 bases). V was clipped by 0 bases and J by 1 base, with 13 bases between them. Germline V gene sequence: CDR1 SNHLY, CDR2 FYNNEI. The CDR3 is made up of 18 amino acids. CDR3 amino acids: CASSEARQGWSGANVLTF. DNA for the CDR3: TGTGCCAGCAGTGAAGCTCGGCAGGGCTGGTCTGGGGCCAACGTCCTGACTTTC.

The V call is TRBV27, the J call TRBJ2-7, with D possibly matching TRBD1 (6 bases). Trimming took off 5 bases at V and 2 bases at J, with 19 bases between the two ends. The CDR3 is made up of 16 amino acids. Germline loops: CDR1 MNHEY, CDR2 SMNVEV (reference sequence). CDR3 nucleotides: TGTGCCAGCAGTCTCTTTTATGACAGGCTTACCTACGAGCAGTACTTC. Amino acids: CASSLFYDRLTYEQYF.

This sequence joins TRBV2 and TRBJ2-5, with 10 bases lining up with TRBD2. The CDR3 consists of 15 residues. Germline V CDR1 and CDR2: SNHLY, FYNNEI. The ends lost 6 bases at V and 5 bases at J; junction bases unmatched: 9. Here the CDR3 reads CASRASGGFWETQYF. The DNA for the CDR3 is TGTGCCAGCAGGGCTAGCGGGGGATTTTGGGAGACCCAGTACTTC.

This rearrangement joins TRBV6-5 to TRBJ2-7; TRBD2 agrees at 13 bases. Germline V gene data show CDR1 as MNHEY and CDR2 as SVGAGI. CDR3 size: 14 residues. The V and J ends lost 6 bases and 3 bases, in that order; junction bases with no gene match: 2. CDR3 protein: CASRRTSGGYEQYF. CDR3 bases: TGTGCCAGCAGAAGGACTAGCGGGGGCTACGAGCAGTACTTC.

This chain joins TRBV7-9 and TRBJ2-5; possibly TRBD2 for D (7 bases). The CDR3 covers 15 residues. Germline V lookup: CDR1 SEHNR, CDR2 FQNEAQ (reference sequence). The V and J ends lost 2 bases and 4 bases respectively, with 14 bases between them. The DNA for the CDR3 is TGTGCCAGCAGCTTAAGGGGGGGAATCGTAGAGACCCAGTACTTC. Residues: CASSLRGGIVETQYF.

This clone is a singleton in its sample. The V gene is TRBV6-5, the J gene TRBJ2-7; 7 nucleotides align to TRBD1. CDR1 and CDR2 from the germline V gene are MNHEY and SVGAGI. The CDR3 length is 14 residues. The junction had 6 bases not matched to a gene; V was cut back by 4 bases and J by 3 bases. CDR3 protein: CASSSIDRVYEQYF. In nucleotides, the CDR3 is TGTGCCAGCAGTTCGATTGACAGGGTCTACGAGCAGTACTTC.

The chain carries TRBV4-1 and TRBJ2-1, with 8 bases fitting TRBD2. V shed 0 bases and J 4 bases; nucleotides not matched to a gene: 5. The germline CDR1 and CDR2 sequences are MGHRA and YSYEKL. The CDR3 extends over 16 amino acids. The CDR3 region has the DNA TGCGCCAGCAGCCAAGATAGCGGGGCAGGGTACAATGAGCAGTTCTTC. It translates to CASSQDSGAGYNEQFF.

The CDR3 sequence is CASSSPGAFEQYF. CDR3 nucleotide sequence: TGTGCCAGCAGTTCCCCCGGTGCTTTCGAGCAGTACTTC. This chain links TRBV28 with TRBJ2-7, with D hard to call. Germline V gene sequence: CDR1 MDHEN, CDR2 SYDVKM. Between the trimmed V and J ends, which lost 4 bases and 6 bases, there was a span of 13 bases. This CDR3 has 13 residues.

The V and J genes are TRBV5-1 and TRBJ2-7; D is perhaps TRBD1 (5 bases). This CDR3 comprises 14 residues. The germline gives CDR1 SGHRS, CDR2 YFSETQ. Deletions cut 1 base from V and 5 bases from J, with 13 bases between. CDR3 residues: CASSLRQGRDEQYF. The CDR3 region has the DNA TGCGCCAGCAGCTTGCGGCAGGGTAGGGACGAGCAGTACTTC. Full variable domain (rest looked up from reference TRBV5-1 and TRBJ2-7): KAGVTQTPRYLIKTRGQQVTLSCSPISGHRSVSWYQQTPGQGLQFLFEYFSETQRNKGNFPGRFSGRQFSNSRSEMNVSTLELGDSALYLCASSLRQGRDEQYFGPGTRLTVT.

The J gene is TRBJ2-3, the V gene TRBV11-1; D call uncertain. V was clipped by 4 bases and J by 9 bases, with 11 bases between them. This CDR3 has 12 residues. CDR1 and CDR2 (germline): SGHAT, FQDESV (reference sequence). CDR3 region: CASSSSGYTQYF. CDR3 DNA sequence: TGTGCCAGCAGCTCTAGTGGGTACACGCAGTATTTT. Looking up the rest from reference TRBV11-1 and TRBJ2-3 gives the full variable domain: EAEVAQSPRYKITEKSQAVAFWCDPISGHATLYWYRQILGQGPELLVQFQDESVVDDSQLPKDRFSAERLKGVDSTLKIQPAELGDSAMYLCASSSSGYTQYFGPGTRLTVL.

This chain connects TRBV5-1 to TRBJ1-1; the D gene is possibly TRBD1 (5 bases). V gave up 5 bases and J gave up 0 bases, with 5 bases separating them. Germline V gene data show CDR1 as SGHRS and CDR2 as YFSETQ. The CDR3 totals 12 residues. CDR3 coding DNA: TGCGCCAGCAGGGGGCTGAACACTGAAGCTTTCTTT. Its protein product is CASRGLNTEAFF.

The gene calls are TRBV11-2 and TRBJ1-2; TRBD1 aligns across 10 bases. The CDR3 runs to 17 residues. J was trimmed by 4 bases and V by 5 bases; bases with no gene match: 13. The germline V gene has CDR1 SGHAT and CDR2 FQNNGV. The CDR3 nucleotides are TGTGCCAGCAGCCCAGGGTCGGGACAGGGGCTTTTCTATGGCTACACCTTC. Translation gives CASSPGSGQGLFYGYTF.

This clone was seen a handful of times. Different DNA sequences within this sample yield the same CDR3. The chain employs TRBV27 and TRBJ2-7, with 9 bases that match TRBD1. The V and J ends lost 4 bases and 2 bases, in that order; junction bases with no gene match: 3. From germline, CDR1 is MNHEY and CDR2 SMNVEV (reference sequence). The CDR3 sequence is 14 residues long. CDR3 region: CASSWGQGAYEQYF. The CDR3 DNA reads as TGTGCCAGCAGTTGGGGACAGGGAGCCTACGAGCAGTACTTC.

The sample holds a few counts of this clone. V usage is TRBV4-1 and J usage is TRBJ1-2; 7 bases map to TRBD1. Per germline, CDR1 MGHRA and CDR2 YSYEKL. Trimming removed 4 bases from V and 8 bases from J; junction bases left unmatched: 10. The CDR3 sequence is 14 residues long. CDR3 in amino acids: CASSPGTVTMGYTF. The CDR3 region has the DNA TGCGCCAGCAGCCCCGGGACAGTAACTATGGGCTACACCTTC.

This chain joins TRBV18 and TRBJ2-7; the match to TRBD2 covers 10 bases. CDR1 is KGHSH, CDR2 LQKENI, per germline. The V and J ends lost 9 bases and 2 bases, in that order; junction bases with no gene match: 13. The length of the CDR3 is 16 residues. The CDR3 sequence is CASRSRGTSEPYEQYF. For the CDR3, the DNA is TGTGCCAGTCGCTCACGTGGGACTAGCGAACCCTACGAGCAGTACTTC.

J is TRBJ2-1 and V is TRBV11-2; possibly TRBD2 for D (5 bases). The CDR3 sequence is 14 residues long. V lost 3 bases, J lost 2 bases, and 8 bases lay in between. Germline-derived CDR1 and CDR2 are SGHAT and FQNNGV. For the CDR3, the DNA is TGTGCCAGCAGCTTCCTAGCTGCCTACAATGAGCAGTTCTTC. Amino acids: CASSFLAAYNEQFF.

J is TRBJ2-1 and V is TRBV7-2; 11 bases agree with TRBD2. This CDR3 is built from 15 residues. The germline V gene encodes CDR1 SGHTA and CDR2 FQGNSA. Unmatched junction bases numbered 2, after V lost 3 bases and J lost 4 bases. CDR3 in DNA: TGTGCCAGCAGCTTTAGCGGGGGGGCTTACAATGAGCAGTTCTTC. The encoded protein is CASSFSGGAYNEQFF.

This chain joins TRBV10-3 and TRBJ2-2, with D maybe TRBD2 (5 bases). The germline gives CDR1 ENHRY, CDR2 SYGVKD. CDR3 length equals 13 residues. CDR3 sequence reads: CATRASSTGELFF. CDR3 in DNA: TGTGCGACCCGGGCTAGCAGCACCGGGGAGCTGTTTTTT.

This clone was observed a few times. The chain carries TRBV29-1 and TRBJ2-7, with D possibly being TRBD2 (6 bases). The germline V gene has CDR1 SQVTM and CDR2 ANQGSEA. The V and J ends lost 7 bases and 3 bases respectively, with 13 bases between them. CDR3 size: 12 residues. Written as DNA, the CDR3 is TGCAGCGCCCTCGGGACTTTCTACGAGCAGTACTTC. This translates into CSALGTFYEQYF.

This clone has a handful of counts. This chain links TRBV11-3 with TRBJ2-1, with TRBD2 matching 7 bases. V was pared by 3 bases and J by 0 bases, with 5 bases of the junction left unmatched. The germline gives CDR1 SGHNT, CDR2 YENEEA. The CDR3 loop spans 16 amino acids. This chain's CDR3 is CASSFGGGTSYNEQFF. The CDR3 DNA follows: TGTGCCAGCAGCTTTGGCGGGGGTACCTCCTACAATGAGCAGTTCTTC.

The chain's CDR3 is CASSQGVRGEETQYF. CDR3 bases: TGTGCCAGCAGCCAAGGGGTCAGGGGGGAAGAGACCCAGTACTTC. The gene calls are TRBV4-2 and TRBJ2-5; a weak D match, TRBD1 (7 bases). V shed 1 base and J shed 3 bases, with 12 bases lying between them. CDR3 length: 15 amino acids. Per germline, CDR1 LGHNA and CDR2 YNFKEQ.